The clone carrying this T cell receptor (beta chain) was seen once. Germline V lookup: CDR1 MNHEY, CDR2 SVGAGI. The CDR3 has 16 amino acids. J gave up 4 bases and V 0 bases, and 9 bases lay outside the gene matches. The data were produced by immunoSEQ multiplex PCR, yet TCRdb's version contains in-frame clones alone and is incomplete. The sample yields 170,000 or so clones, approximately 62% seen once. Each sample came from a Caucasian adult donor living in Nashville, Tennessee. The entry originates in a study of shared clonotypes between healthy human individuals. The sample taken for sequencing was memory CD4+ T cells sorted from blood. Subset given: CD45RA-negative fraction. This receptor was identified in a young man in good health. V gene TRBV6-5 combines with J gene TRBJ2-7; 7 positions agree with TRBD1. CDR3 protein: CASSYSKPRDRYEQYF. CDR3 bases: TGTGCCAGCAGTTACTCGAAACCCCGGGACAGATACGAGCAGTACTTC.